This T cell receptor beta chain was retrieved from a study of shared clonotypes between healthy human individuals. Overall study findings and caveats: Collection of samples was limited to blood; tissue repertoires likely differ. Owing to a small donor count, the genetic and exposure-history diversity represented was limited.

Worth noting for this clone: Its antigen remains unknown. This same CDR3 is encoded by further DNA sequences in the sample.

What was sequenced on ten immunoSEQ deep assay plates was unsorted PBMC DNA. TCRdb's copy holds only in-frame clones and misses some; the assay was immunoSEQ multiplex PCR. This repertoire shows more than 450,000 clones, approximately 85% found once; its top ten account for approximately 12%. The length of the CDR3 is 13 residues. Looked up from germline, CDR1 is SGHRS and CDR2 is YFSETQ. Trimming cost V 0 bases and J 5 bases, with 6 bases left between them. Healthy HIV-negative adults without recent acute infections or vaccinations served as donors. V usage is TRBV5-1 and J usage is TRBJ2-1, with D hard to call. Sequencing was performed on PBMCs. The source is a woman aged 40 to 50 in good health. Some clones in this sample may be carry-over from other donors' samples. As DNA, the CDR3 is TGCGCCAGCAGCTTGGCCGTAGACAATGAGCAGTTCTTC. Translated, it gives CASSLAVDNEQFF. The variable domain in full, completed from reference TRBV5-1 and TRBJ2-1, reads KAGVTQTPRYLIKTRGQQVTLSCSPISGHRSVSWYQQTPGQGLQFLFEYFSETQRNKGNFPGRFSGRQFSNSRSEMNVSTLELGDSALYLCASSLAVDNEQFFGPGTRLTVL.